This T cell receptor (beta chain) is drawn from a study of blood T cells in healthy people across ages. Study-wide points: Naive CD4+ cell counts and diversity both ran higher in long-lived than in aged donors. Donor CMV status, an unknown factor, possibly confounded changes in expanded clonotypes.

Primers used in a second PCR of roughly 6 to 11 cycles were a sample-barcoded 5' primer and a J-beta primer mix. Each sample yielded at least 3 million CDR3-containing paired-end reads. One entry per CDR3 protein, called by TCRdb with MiXCR from the 5' RACE reads. Among about 1.5 million distinct CDR3 sequences listed, roughly two fifths were seen once. To note about this clonotype: Its antigen is as yet unknown.

Losses at the gene ends were 0 bases for V and 5 bases for J; bases not matched to a gene: 2. This CDR3 has 14 amino acids. Germline CDR1 reads DFQATT; CDR2 reads SNEGSKA (reference sequence). The J gene is TRBJ2-3, the V gene TRBV20-1, with TRBD1 matching 10 bases. This clonotype was sampled from a woman aged 18-35 years in good health. Sequencing was done on a sample of blood. The CDR3 is CSARETGGRDTQYF. Written as DNA, the CDR3 is TGCAGTGCTAGAGAGACAGGGGGCAGAGATACGCAGTATTTT.